This T cell receptor beta chain was obtained from a study of T cells after yellow fever vaccination. Trimming removed 1 base at V and 2 bases at J, with 11 bases between. Looked up from germline, CDR1 is MNHEY and CDR2 is SVGAGI. The CDR3 spans 16 residues. A single record per CDR3 protein comes from TCRdb applying MiXCR to the 5' RACE reads. Of tens of thousands of distinct CDR3 sequences listed, roughly 8% are singletons. The chain carries TRBV6-5 and TRBJ2-2; no clear D gene. Material: CD8+ T cells sorted from PBMCs, obtained on the day of the yellow fever booster vaccination. The source of this sequence is a man under 40 who received the YFV17D yellow fever vaccine. This CDR3 is CASSYWRQINTGELFF. DNA of the CDR3: TGTGCCAGCAGTTACTGGCGGCAAATTAACACCGGGGAGCTGTTTTTT.